The 15 T cell receptor beta chains presented below share a single source sample, sequenced in a study of PD-1 blockade in classical Hodgkin lymphoma. The protocol was immunoSEQ multiplex PCR, while the TCRdb copy is restricted to in-frame clones and leaves out a portion. The table lists about 97,000 clones, around 80% of them singletons. In every patient, relapse followed autologous stem cell transplantation, while exposure to brentuximab vedotin differed. The specimen was peripheral blood mononuclear cells (PBMCs), collected at baseline. These receptors were collected from a human donor with classical Hodgkin lymphoma.

The rearrangement uses TRBV4-2 and TRBJ1-3; 8 nucleotides line up with TRBD1. This CDR3 contains 16 residues. The trim removed 1 base at V and 4 bases at J, leaving 6 bases unmatched. The germline V gene encodes CDR1 LGHNA and CDR2 YNFKEQ. The CDR3 region has the DNA TGTGCCAGCAGCCAAGGCTCAGGGGGCCCCGGAAACACCATATATTTT. This sequence encodes CASSQGSGGPGNTIYF.

V usage is TRBV7-8 and J usage is TRBJ2-7; either TRBD1 or TRBD2 may fit D (6 bases each). Per the germline V gene, CDR1 is SGHVS and CDR2 is FQNEAQ. With 5 bases removed from V and 6 bases from J, the gap between germline ends came to 14 bases. The CDR3 has 13 amino acids. For the CDR3, the DNA is TGTGCCAGCAGCCCAGATACGGGGGCCGAGCAGTACTTC. This encodes CASSPDTGAEQYF. The complete variable domain, with remaining parts taken from reference TRBV7-8 and TRBJ2-7, reads GAGVSQSPRYKVAKRGQDVALRCDPISGHVSLFWYQQALGQGPEFLTYFQNEAQLDKSGLPSDRFFAERPEGSVSTLKIQRTQQEDSAVYLCASSPDTGAEQYFGPGTRLTVT.

V usage is TRBV5-8 and J usage is TRBJ2-7; D assignment may be TRBD1 or TRBD2 (5 bases each). From germline, CDR1 is SGHTS and CDR2 YDEGEE. The CDR3 loop spans 17 amino acids. V was clipped by 1 base and J by 1 base, with 18 bases between them. CDR3 sequence (DNA): TGTGCCAGCAGCTTGAGATCCGGGGACGCAAGTTCCTACGAGCAGTACTTC. It specifies CASSLRSGDASSYEQYF.

The CDR3 bases are TGTGCCAGCAGTGACTCGAGAGGACCCGGGGATGAGCAGTTCTTC. Translation gives CASSDSRGPGDEQFF. The chain links TRBV6-4 to TRBJ2-1; TRBD2 is a possible D gene (5 bases). In germline, CDR1 is MRHNA, CDR2 SNTAGT. V was clipped by 0 bases and J by 8 bases, with 14 bases between them. CDR3 length: 15 residues.

J is TRBJ2-3 and V is TRBV28; 9 bases are shared with TRBD2. There are 19 residues in the CDR3. Germline CDR1 is MDHEN and CDR2 is SYDVKM. V shed 5 bases and J 4 bases; nucleotides not matched to a gene: 19. The CDR3 sequence: CASSGWASGTVGTPDTQYF. For the CDR3, the DNA is TGTGCCAGCAGTGGGTGGGCTAGCGGGACGGTGGGTACCCCAGATACGCAGTATTTT.

The chain links TRBV7-6 to TRBJ2-5; D may correspond to TRBD1 or TRBD2 (6 bases each). Trimming stripped 4 bases from V and 5 bases from J, with 14 bases between. The CDR3 contains 14 residues. Germline V CDR1 and CDR2: SGHVS, FNYEAQ. This CDR3 reads CASSSRGGWETQYF. In DNA form, the CDR3 reads TGTGCCAGCAGCTCCCGAGGGGGGTGGGAGACCCAGTACTTC.

This clone was detected only once. The V gene is TRBV7-9, the J gene TRBJ2-2; 9 bases fit TRBD2. CDR1 SEHNR and CDR2 FQNEAQ come from the germline V gene (reference sequence). V was clipped by 1 base and J by 6 bases; unmatched bases: 6. The CDR3 is made up of 16 amino acids. CDR3 in amino acids: CASSLGIAGVSGELFF. The DNA of the CDR3 is TGTGCCAGCAGCTTAGGGATAGCGGGAGTCTCCGGGGAGCTGTTTTTT.

The V gene is TRBV28, the J gene TRBJ1-1, with D perhaps matching TRBD1 (6 bases). CDR1 MDHEN and CDR2 SYDVKM come from the germline V gene. CDR3 size: 16 residues. Trimming stripped 7 bases from V and 1 base from J, with 19 bases between. The CDR3 region is CASIPFQGRGNTEAFF. The CDR3 nucleotides are TGTGCCAGCATCCCCTTCCAGGGGAGGGGGAACACTGAAGCTTTCTTT.

The chain links TRBV5-1 to TRBJ2-1; D call uncertain. This CDR3 has 18 amino acids. Trimming took off 0 bases at V and 0 bases at J, with 16 bases between the two ends. Germline assignment: CDR1 SGHRS and CDR2 YFSETQ. The CDR3 DNA sequence: TGCGCCAGCAGCTTGGTCTCGTATCGGGTAAGCTCCTACAATGAGCAGTTCTTC. Its protein is CASSLVSYRVSSYNEQFF.

This chain joins TRBV5-1 and TRBJ1-2, with D unclear. The CDR3 totals 15 residues. V was pared by 0 bases and J by 1 base, with 10 bases between. Germline CDR1 and CDR2: SGHRS and YFSETQ. CDR3 region: CASSLGGLNNYGYTF. The CDR3 DNA reads as TGCGCCAGCAGCTTGGGAGGACTCAATAACTATGGCTACACCTTC.

The V call is TRBV9, the J call TRBJ2-7; 7 bases map to TRBD2. V was clipped by 4 bases and J by 0 bases; unmatched bases: 4. The CDR3 is 14 residues long. Germline-derived CDR1 and CDR2 are SGDLS and YYNGEE. CDR3 DNA sequence: TGTGCCAGCAGCCCCCGGGACTACTCCTACGAGCAGTACTTC. This codes for CASSPRDYSYEQYF.

The rearrangement links TRBV28 to TRBJ2-7; 7 nucleotides align to TRBD2. V lost 3 bases and J lost 2; bases outside the gene matches: 1. The germline V gene encodes CDR1 MDHEN and CDR2 SYDVKM. The CDR3 sequence is 13 residues long. The CDR3 spells CASSLGTTYEQYF. The CDR3 DNA follows: TGTGCCAGCAGTTTGGGGACTACCTACGAGCAGTACTTC. The variable domain in full, completed from reference TRBV28 and TRBJ2-7, reads DVKVTQSSRYLVKRTGEKVFLECVQDMDHENMFWYRQDPGLGLRLIYFSYDVKMKEKGDIPEGYSVSREKKERFSLILESASTNQTSMYLCASSLGTTYEQYFGPGTRLTVT.

This clone showed up just once. The rearrangement uses TRBV13 and TRBJ2-3; possibly TRBD2 for D (6 bases). The V gene's germline CDR1 is PRHDT and CDR2 FYEKMQ (reference sequence). The ends were cut back, 6 bases at V and 6 bases at J, with 13 bases in the middle. This CDR3 comprises 13 residues. The CDR3: CASRGQGGDTQYF. The CDR3 region has the DNA TGTGCCAGCAGAGGCCAAGGAGGGGATACGCAGTATTTT. Based on the CDR3 plus reference TRBV13 and TRBJ2-3, the full variable domain is AAGVIQSPRHLIKEKRETATLKCYPIPRHDTVYWYQQGPGQDPQFLISFYEKMQSDKGSIPDRFSAQQFSDYHSELNMSSLELGDSALYFCASRGQGGDTQYFGPGTRLTVL.

The J gene is TRBJ1-5, the V gene TRBV18, with D hard to call. Trimming removed 2 bases at V and 0 bases at J, with 8 bases between. The germline V gene encodes CDR1 KGHSH and CDR2 LQKENI. This CDR3 is 15 amino acids long. The CDR3 DNA sequence: TGTGCCAGCTCACCAGTAGGGAGTAGCAATCAGCCCCAGCATTTT. As protein: CASSPVGSSNQPQHF.

The chain links TRBV30 to TRBJ2-1; D may be TRBD2 (7 bases). This CDR3 is 15 amino acids long. V gave up 2 bases and J gave up 3 bases, with 14 bases separating them. CDR1 and CDR2 (germline): GTSNPN, SVGIG (reference sequence). CDR3 region: CAWSLGGGGYNEQFF. The CDR3 coding sequence is TGTGCCTGGAGTCTTGGGGGAGGGGGCTACAATGAGCAGTTCTTC.